The 29 T cell receptor beta chains listed next were all sequenced from one sample in a study of T-cell reconstitution after alpha-beta-depleted transplantation in children. Using unique molecular identifiers, the investigators prepared the TCRbeta library. TCRdb called the PCR reads again in MiXCR, with one record for every CDR3 protein. The table shows under 300,000 distinct CDR3 sequences, with 11% occurring only once. This material consisted of peripheral blood, taken 180 days after TCRalphabeta/CD19-depleted stem cell transplant. These receptor sequences come from a male patient between 2 and 15 years old who had a stem cell transplant for chronic granulomatous disease, so the T cells may come from the graft donor.

This clonotype has ten or more counts. The chain combines TRBV15 with TRBJ2-7; D remains ambiguous. V lost 1 base and J 3 bases, leaving 7 bases between the germline ends. Germline loops: CDR1 LNHNV, CDR2 YYDKDF (reference sequence). This CDR3 is built from 13 residues. The CDR3 is CATSRGYDYEQYF. Here the CDR3 DNA reads TGTGCCACCAGCAGAGGGTATGACTACGAGCAGTACTTC. Supplemented by reference TRBV15 and TRBJ2-7, the full variable domain reads DAMVIQNPRYQVTQFGKPVTLSCSQTLNHNVMYWYQQKSSQAPKLLFHYYDKDFNNEADTPDNFQSRRPNTSFCFLDIRSPGLGDTAMYLCATSRGYDYEQYFGPGTRLTVT.

Many counts were recorded for this clonotype. The chain employs TRBV20-1 and TRBJ2-5; TRBD1 agrees at 7 bases. Germline lookup yields CDR1 DFQATT and CDR2 SNEGSKA (reference sequence). CDR3 size: 15 residues. The ends lost 1 base at V and 7 bases at J; junction bases unmatched: 12. The CDR3 DNA reads TGCAGTGCTAGAGTCGGACAGGACCCCTGGGGGACCCAGTACTTC. Its translation: CSARVGQDPWGTQYF.

This clonotype was seen ten or more times. J is TRBJ2-1 and V is TRBV18, with D possibly being TRBD2 (6 bases). The germline V gene has CDR1 KGHSH and CDR2 LQKENI. Trimming stripped 4 bases from V and 0 bases from J, with 10 bases between. The length of the CDR3 is 15 residues. The CDR3 here is CASSLLATSYNEQFF. CDR3 sequence (DNA): TGTGCCAGCTCACTTCTAGCGACCTCCTACAATGAGCAGTTCTTC. The whole variable domain, remainder taken from reference TRBV18 and TRBJ2-1, is NAGVMQNPRHLVRRRGQEARLRCSPMKGHSHVYWYRQLPEEGLKFMVYLQKENIIDESGMPKERFSAEFPKEGPSILRIQQVVRGDSAAYFCASSLLATSYNEQFFGPGTRLTVL.

This clonotype was found many times. The V gene is TRBV7-6, the J gene TRBJ1-3; TRBD1 might be the D (5 bases). Trimming stripped 1 base from V and 0 bases from J, with 22 bases between. CDR3 length equals 20 residues. CDR1 and CDR2 from the germline V gene are SGHVS and FNYEAQ. The CDR3 spells CASSLGRTNQLRNSGNTIYF. The CDR3 DNA sequence: TGTGCCAGCAGCTTAGGTCGGACAAACCAACTCCGTAACTCTGGAAACACCATATATTTT.

This clonotype was detected many times. J is TRBJ2-3 and V is TRBV2, with D unclear. The V end was cut by 2 bases, the J end by 2 bases, with 14 bases between. The germline V gene encodes CDR1 SNHLY and CDR2 FYNNEI. The CDR3 runs 16 residues. CDR3 DNA sequence: TGTGCCAGCAGTGAAACCCGAGGCCGTATCACAGATACGCAGTATTTT. This codes for CASSETRGRITDTQYF.

This clonotype was counted ten times or more. The genes are TRBV7-3 and TRBJ2-2; no clear D. This CDR3 has 13 amino acids. V lost 0 bases to trimming and J lost 5 bases, with 4 bases between them. Per germline, CDR1 SGHTA and CDR2 FQGTGA. The CDR3 nucleotides are TGTGCCAGCAGCTTAACAAGAACCGGGGAGCTGTTTTTT. It specifies CASSLTRTGELFF.

This clonotype came up many times. The chain employs TRBV7-6 and TRBJ2-5; a possible D gene is TRBD1 (5 bases). The V gene lost 5 bases and the J gene lost 1 base, with 11 bases spanning the gap. The CDR3 totals 14 residues. CDR1 SGHVS and CDR2 FNYEAQ come from the germline V gene. The CDR3 coding sequence is TGTGCCAGCAGCCCGACAGTAACCCAAGAGACCCAGTACTTC. Amino acid sequence: CASSPTVTQETQYF.

On this clonotype: A read error may be the cause here, since a much bigger clone is one base away. V is TRBV28 and J is TRBJ2-2; 9 bases line up with TRBD1. The CDR3 is made up of 18 amino acids. V lost 2 bases and J lost 9; bases outside the gene matches: 16. Germline V gives CDR1 MDHEN, CDR2 SYDVKM. CDR3 amino acids: CASSLLKRRDRDSRELFF. The CDR3, as DNA: TGTGCCAGCAGTTTACTCAAGCGCCGGGACAGGGATTCCAGGGAGCTGTTTTTT.

There are many counts of this clonotype. The chain combines TRBV12-3 or TRBV12-4 with TRBJ2-7, with D perhaps given as TRBD1 or TRBD2 (5 bases each). V was shortened by 6 bases and J by 3 bases, with 18 bases between the two germline ends. The length of the CDR3 is 15 residues. This CDR3 reads CASSLKGWGIYEQYF. CDR3 in DNA: TGTGCCAGCAGCTTAAAGGGCTGGGGGATCTACGAGCAGTACTTC.

This clonotype was counted many times. CDR3 DNA: TGCGCCAGCAGCTTGGAGGGGTATAGCAATCAGCCCCAGCATTTT. It specifies CASSLEGYSNQPQHF. The chain employs TRBV5-1 and TRBJ1-5; D may be TRBD1 (5 bases). CDR3 size: 15 residues. Deletions cut 0 bases from V and 0 bases from J, with 7 bases between. Germline V lookup: CDR1 SGHRS, CDR2 YFSETQ.

This clonotype was detected ten times or more. The V gene is TRBV20-1, the J gene TRBJ2-1; no definite D call. V was trimmed by 0 bases and J by 0 bases, leaving 9 bases between them. Germline CDR1 DFQATT, CDR2 SNEGSKA (reference sequence). CDR3 length: 15 amino acids. In nucleotides, the CDR3 is TGCAGTGCTAGAGAAGCCGCATCCTCCTACAATGAGCAGTTCTTC. This gives the protein CSAREAASSYNEQFF.

Many counts were recorded for this clonotype. V usage is TRBV20-1 and J usage is TRBJ2-6; 7 bases align to TRBD1. From germline, CDR1 is DFQATT and CDR2 SNEGSKA (reference sequence). The V segment lost 4 bases and the J segment 0 bases; nucleotides outside the gene matches: 9. The CDR3 runs to 17 residues. The CDR3 region is CSAIGDRDRSGANVLTF. The CDR3 coding sequence is TGCAGTGCTATAGGCGACAGGGATCGCTCTGGGGCCAACGTCCTGACTTTC.

At least ten counts were recorded for this clonotype. The chain uses TRBV20-1 and TRBJ1-5, with D hard to call. V was clipped by 0 bases and J by 2 bases, with 11 bases between them. This CDR3 contains 15 residues. CDR1 is DFQATT and CDR2 is SNEGSKA in the germline V gene (reference sequence). The chain's CDR3 is CSARDALAGNQPQHF. DNA for the CDR3: TGCAGTGCTAGAGACGCCTTGGCGGGCAATCAGCCCCAGCATTTT.

This clonotype appeared many times. The chain links TRBV20-1 to TRBJ2-7; weak D call: TRBD2 (7 bases). The CDR3 contains 13 residues. Trimming stripped 3 bases from V and 2 bases from J, with 11 bases between. Germline V gene data show CDR1 as DFQATT and CDR2 as SNEGSKA (reference sequence). CDR3 bases: TGCAGTGCTAGCGGGGGGCCCGCCTACGAGCAGTACTTC. Translation: CSASGGPAYEQYF.

This clonotype was detected ten times or more. The gene calls are TRBV5-1 and TRBJ2-3; TRBD2 agrees at 14 bases. CDR1 and CDR2 (germline): SGHRS, YFSETQ. This CDR3 has 15 residues. Unmatched junction bases numbered 4, after V lost 0 bases and J lost 10 bases. The CDR3 region is CASSLDGTSGRAQYF. CDR3 nucleotides: TGCGCCAGCAGCTTGGATGGGACTAGCGGGAGAGCGCAGTATTTT.

This clonotype was observed many times. This sequence joins TRBV20-1 and TRBJ2-1, with D tentatively TRBD1 (6 bases). V lost 3 bases to trimming and J lost 3 bases, with 9 bases between them. Germline lookup yields CDR1 DFQATT and CDR2 SNEGSKA (reference sequence). The CDR3 totals 13 residues. CDR3 DNA sequence: TGCAGTGCTAGGCGGACAGACTACAATGAGCAGTTCTTC. Protein product: CSARRTDYNEQFF.

Points on this clonotype: A much larger clone lies one base from this, so it may be a read error. V usage is TRBV9 and J usage is TRBJ2-7; 7 bases are shared with TRBD1. This CDR3 is 14 amino acids long. From germline, CDR1 is SGDLS and CDR2 YYNGEE. This CDR3 is CASSVGDSSYEQSF. CDR3 sequence (DNA): TGTGCCAGCAGCGTAGGGGACAGCTCCTACGAGCAGTCCTTC.

This clonotype was counted ten times or more. The chain carries TRBV10-1 and TRBJ2-7, with 9 positions matching TRBD1. V was clipped by 5 bases and J by 2 bases; unmatched bases: 4. This CDR3 is 14 amino acids long. Germline CDR1 is WNHNN and CDR2 is SYGVQD (reference sequence). The CDR3 loop reads CASSSDRGPYEQYF. CDR3 DNA: TGCGCCAGCAGTTCGGACAGGGGTCCCTACGAGCAGTACTTC.

In this sample, this clonotype turned up many times. The chain recombines TRBV4-1 with TRBJ2-7, with D unclear. Looked up from germline, CDR1 is MGHRA and CDR2 is YSYEKL. Trimming removed 2 bases from V and 9 bases from J, with 23 bases in between. CDR3 length: 16 residues. CDR3 region: CASSQPSGSLVSGQYF. The CDR3 DNA is TGCGCCAGCAGCCAACCATCTGGTAGCTTGGTTAGTGGGCAGTACTTC.

In its sample, this clonotype was seen many times. The J gene is TRBJ2-1, the V gene TRBV11-2; D is possibly TRBD2 (6 bases). Germline loops: CDR1 SGHAT, CDR2 FQNNGV. The CDR3 consists of 20 residues. Trimming removed 2 bases at V and 0 bases at J, with 23 bases between. The CDR3, as DNA: TGTGCCAGCAGCTTATGGGCCCCTTCCCGGCGGGAAGACTCCTACAATGAGCAGTTCTTC. This encodes CASSLWAPSRREDSYNEQFF.

This clonotype was seen more than once but under ten times. For the CDR3, the DNA is TGTGCCAGCAGCTCATCAAGGGGAGATACGCAGTATTTT. Amino acids: CASSSSRGDTQYF. V gene TRBV13 combines with J gene TRBJ2-3; D possibly corresponds to TRBD1 (5 bases). V dropped 4 bases and J dropped 5 bases, with 10 bases sitting between them. CDR3 size: 13 residues. Germline V gives CDR1 PRHDT, CDR2 FYEKMQ (reference sequence). Full variable domain (remainder filled in from reference TRBV13 and TRBJ2-3): AAGVIQSPRHLIKEKRETATLKCYPIPRHDTVYWYQQGPGQDPQFLISFYEKMQSDKGSIPDRFSAQQFSDYHSELNMSSLELGDSALYFCASSSSRGDTQYFGPGTRLTVL.

To note about this clonotype: A much bigger clone sits one base away, suggesting this may be a read error. The CDR3 nucleotides read TGCAGTGATACCAGACAGGGCGGTGAGCAGTTCTTC. Its translation: CSDTRQGGEQFF. This sequence joins TRBV20-1 and TRBJ2-1; 7 bases agree with TRBD1. Germline CDR1 and CDR2: DFQATT and SNEGSKA (reference sequence). V lost 7 bases, J lost 9 bases, and 9 bases stayed unmatched. This CDR3 spans 12 amino acids.

This clonotype has a count of ten or more. At one end the junction does not follow the germline gene, possibly because of a read error. Here the CDR3 DNA reads TGTGCCATCAGTGAACGGGTAAGGAACGCTGAAGCTTTCTTT. Translated, it gives CAISERVRNAEAFF. The chain carries TRBV10-3 and TRBJ1-1; no firm D call. The CDR3 covers 14 residues. Germline V gene lookup returns CDR1 ENHRY and CDR2 SYGVKD.

This clonotype was detected many times. V usage is TRBV7-8 and J usage is TRBJ2-3; no clear D. Per the germline V gene, CDR1 is SGHVS and CDR2 is FQNEAQ. The CDR3 runs 16 residues. With 4 bases removed from V and 2 bases from J, the gap between germline ends came to 16 bases. DNA of the CDR3: TGTGCCAGCAGCTCCTCGGCCTACACCTTCACAGATACGCAGTATTTT. It codes for CASSSSAYTFTDTQYF.

This clonotype was found many times. This chain joins TRBV27 and TRBJ2-6, with D perhaps TRBD1 or TRBD2 (5 bases each). V lost 5 bases and J 2 bases, leaving 19 bases between the germline ends. CDR1 MNHEY and CDR2 SMNVEV come from the germline V gene (reference sequence). The CDR3 extends over 18 amino acids. This chain's CDR3 is CASSRSEGPDTGANVLTF. CDR3 in DNA: TGTGCCAGCAGTCGGTCCGAGGGACCGGACACTGGGGCCAACGTCCTGACTTTC.

This clonotype appeared many times. This chain uses TRBV12-3 or TRBV12-4 with TRBJ1-6; 11 nucleotides agree with TRBD1. The CDR3 totals 14 residues. V gave up 7 bases and J gave up 9 bases; unmatched junction bases: 5. The CDR3: CASKPDRGLSPLHF. In nucleotides, the CDR3 is TGTGCCAGCAAGCCGGACAGGGGGCTTTCACCCCTCCACTTT.

There are many counts of this clonotype. The gene calls are TRBV11-2 and TRBJ2-1; D call uncertain. CDR1 SGHAT and CDR2 FQNNGV come from the germline V gene. Deletions cut 1 base from V and 8 bases from J, with 3 bases between. The CDR3 is 11 residues long. DNA of the CDR3: TGTGCCAGCAGCTTAGCTCATGAGCAGTTCTTC. This encodes CASSLAHEQFF.

In this sample, this clonotype is medium-sized (0.01 to 0.1%). V and J are TRBV18 and TRBJ1-1, with D possibly matching TRBD1 (5 bases). V gave up 6 bases and J gave up 6 bases, with 17 bases separating them. The germline V gene encodes CDR1 KGHSH and CDR2 LQKENI. The CDR3 is 14 residues long. The CDR3 DNA reads TGTGCCAGCTCGGCGTATCAGGGTTCTCCTGAAGCTTTCTTT. It encodes CASSAYQGSPEAFF.

This clonotype came up many times. The chain has TRBV20-1 and TRBJ1-3; D is ambiguous. V was cut by 2 bases and J by 3 bases, with 5 bases left in between. The CDR3 runs 12 residues. Germline V gene sequence: CDR1 DFQATT, CDR2 SNEGSKA (reference sequence). Written as DNA, the CDR3 is TGCAGTGCTAGACGGGATGGAAACACCATATATTTT. This encodes CSARRDGNTIYF.